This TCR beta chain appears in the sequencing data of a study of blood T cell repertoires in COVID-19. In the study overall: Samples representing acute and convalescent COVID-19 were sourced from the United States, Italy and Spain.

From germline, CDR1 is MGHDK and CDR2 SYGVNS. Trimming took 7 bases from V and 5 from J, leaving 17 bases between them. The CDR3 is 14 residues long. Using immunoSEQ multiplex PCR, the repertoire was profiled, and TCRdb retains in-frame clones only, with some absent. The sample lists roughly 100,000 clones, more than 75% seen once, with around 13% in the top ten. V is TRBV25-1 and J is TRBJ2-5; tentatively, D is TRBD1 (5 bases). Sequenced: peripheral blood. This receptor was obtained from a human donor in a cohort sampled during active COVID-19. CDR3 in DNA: TGTGCCAGCACCCCCCCAGGGCTCGGCGAGACCCAGTACTTC. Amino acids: CASTPPGLGETQYF.